This TCR beta chain comes out of a study of early T cells in non-severe SARS-CoV-2 infection. On the study more broadly: From unsorted whole blood, bulk RNA was sequenced, and the chains remained unpaired.

TCRdb reanalysed the 5' RACE reads using MiXCR and keeps one entry per CDR3 protein. The table shows more than 65,000 distinct CDR3 sequences, with over 3.5% occurring only once. Study conclusions and caveats: Lookups in VDJdb leaned toward anti-spike CD8 responses and missed private and CD4 specificities.

This CDR3 region has 16 residues. Germline lookup yields CDR1 KGHSH and CDR2 LQKENI. V was clipped by 3 bases and J by 0 bases, with 14 bases between them. On this clonotype itself: Its antigen is unknown.

Sequences were derived from whole blood, sampled at baseline. This sequence joins TRBV18 and TRBJ1-1; TRBD1 is a possible D gene (5 bases). This TCR derives from an adult who was a healthcare worker with PCR-confirmed SARS-CoV-2 infection or an uninfected control (not recorded which). The donor label of this sample is uncertain. CDR3 DNA sequence: TGTGCCAGCTCACCGAGAGGGCAGGGAATGAACACTGAAGCTTTCTTT. Translation: CASSPRGQGMNTEAFF.